This T cell receptor beta chain was captured in a study of cytomegalovirus exposure and HLA in healthy donors. Note on this clone: Its specificity is unknown.

Primers: 60 Vbeta forward and 13 Jbeta reverse. Only in-frame clones appear in the TCRdb table, and some are missing; sequencing was by immunoSEQ multiplex PCR. This sample has 84,000 or so clones, with approximately 84% found just once. Whereas donors were nominally healthy upon sampling, unrecorded immune exposures were probable. Germline CDR1 and CDR2: SEHNR and FQNEAQ (reference sequence). The junction had 12 bases not matched to a gene; V was cut back by 7 bases and J by 7 bases. The CDR3 length is 15 residues. General study points: Later analysis showed TCR association rates varying by HLA locus, highest for DRB1 and lowest for HLA-C.

The sequence was collected from a woman between 45 and 60 years old in good health and CMV-seronegative. V and J are TRBV7-9 and TRBJ1-1; 10 bases align to TRBD1. The specimen sequenced was PBMCs. The CDR3: CASTGDRGPLLEAFF. The CDR3 coding sequence is TGTGCCAGCACCGGGGACAGGGGCCCCCTACTTGAAGCTTTCTTT.